Following are 22 T cell receptor beta chains from one sample sequenced in a study of blood T cell repertoires in COVID-19. TCRdb keeps only in-frame clones here, not all; method: immunoSEQ multiplex PCR. The table includes 150,000 to 200,000 clones, about 86% detected once. The sample taken for sequencing was peripheral blood. These receptors were taken from a man aged 50 or older with active or convalescent COVID-19.

The genes are TRBV18 and TRBJ1-1; no clear D. Looked up from germline, CDR1 is KGHSH and CDR2 is LQKENI. V was trimmed by 0 bases and J by 1 base, leaving 6 bases between them. CDR3 length: 14 residues. The CDR3 loop is CASSPPATNTEAFF. CDR3 DNA sequence: TGTGCCAGCTCACCACCGGCAACGAACACTGAAGCTTTCTTT.

The rearrangement joins TRBV28 to TRBJ2-6; D not certain. Per germline, CDR1 MDHEN and CDR2 SYDVKM. The CDR3 loop spans 14 amino acids. V gave up 2 bases and J gave up 3 bases, with 5 bases separating them. The CDR3 DNA reads TGTGCCAGCAGTTTAATAGTTGGGGCCAACGTCCTGACTTTC. Protein sequence: CASSLIVGANVLTF.

On this clone itself: Additional DNA sequences in this sample encode the identical CDR3. This chain uses TRBV6-6 with TRBJ1-2; maybe TRBD1 (5 bases). Trimming took 2 bases from V and 4 from J, leaving 11 bases between them. The germline gives CDR1 MNHNY, CDR2 SVGAGI (reference sequence). The CDR3 is made up of 14 amino acids. The CDR3 coding sequence is TGTGCCAGCAGTTACGGGGGGGAGCCCTATGGCTACACCTTC. Amino acid sequence: CASSYGGEPYGYTF.

This chain connects TRBV7-9 to TRBJ1-5; 10 nucleotides match TRBD1. This CDR3 comprises 14 residues. The junction had 5 bases not matched to a gene; V was cut back by 5 bases and J by 7 bases. Germline V gene sequence: CDR1 SEHNR, CDR2 FQNEAQ (reference sequence). The CDR3 nucleotides are TGTGCCAGCAGCCTTGGACAGGGGGGACAGCCCCAGCATTTT. Protein sequence: CASSLGQGGQPQHF.

The chain has TRBV15 and TRBJ2-1, with TRBD2 identical over 7 bases. The CDR3 is 19 amino acids. With V trimmed by 0 bases and J by 5 bases, 16 bases remained unmatched. Germline-derived CDR1 and CDR2 are LNHNV and YYDKDF (reference sequence). CDR3 bases: TGTGCCACCAGCAGAGATGTCCTCGCTGTGACGGGAGGAAACAATGAGCAGTTCTTC. This gives the protein CATSRDVLAVTGGNNEQFF.

V and J are TRBV19 and TRBJ1-2, with D tentatively TRBD1 (6 bases). The germline V gene has CDR1 LNHDA and CDR2 SQIVND (reference sequence). The CDR3 has 14 residues. Trimming shortened V by 6 bases and J by 3 bases, and 14 bases separated the two germline ends. DNA of the CDR3: TGTGCCAGTAGGCCCACAGGGAAGGACTATGGCTACACCTTC. Residues: CASRPTGKDYGYTF. Using reference TRBV19 and TRBJ1-2 for the parts outside the CDR3, the full variable domain is DGGITQSPKYLFRKEGQNVTLSCEQNLNHDAMYWYRQDPGQGLRLIYYSQIVNDFQKGDIAEGYSVSREKKESFPLTVTSAQKNPTAFYLCASRPTGKDYGYTFGSGTRLTVV.

The chain carries TRBV18 and TRBJ2-6; D gene uncertain. The CDR3 totals 21 residues. Germline CDR1 and CDR2: KGHSH and LQKENI. The V and J ends lost 3 bases and 0 bases respectively, with 24 bases between them. The CDR3 spells CASSPLTTTKHDTSGANVLTF. As DNA, the CDR3 is TGTGCCAGCTCACCCCTCACCACAACCAAACATGATACCTCTGGGGCCAACGTCCTGACTTTC.

The chain carries TRBV3-1 (or the pseudogene TRBV3-2) and TRBJ2-3; D may be TRBD1 (6 bases). This CDR3 is 14 amino acids long. Per the germline V gene, CDR1 is LGHDT and CDR2 is YNNKEL (reference sequence). Trimming cost V 3 bases and J 4 bases, with 11 bases left between them. The CDR3: CASSHSGAADTQYF. The CDR3 DNA follows: TGTGCCAGCAGCCACTCAGGGGCAGCAGATACGCAGTATTTT.

This clone was counted only a few times. The CDR3 is CASSLAGQGTEAFF. DNA for the CDR3: TGTGCCAGCAGCTTAGCAGGGCAGGGCACTGAAGCTTTCTTT. The chain carries TRBV11-2 and TRBJ1-1, with TRBD1 as a possible D gene (5 bases). Trimming pared 1 base from V and 4 bases from J, leaving 10 bases between. Germline V lookup: CDR1 SGHAT, CDR2 FQNNGV. This CDR3 has 14 amino acids.

V and J are TRBV6-5 and TRBJ1-1; possibly TRBD1 for D (6 bases). The germline V gene encodes CDR1 MNHEY and CDR2 SVGAGI. The CDR3 is made up of 12 amino acids. V lost 10 bases to trimming and J lost 5 bases, with 14 bases between them. The CDR3, as DNA: TGTGCCATCTGGGGGCTTCGGACTGAAGCTTTCTTT. It specifies CAIWGLRTEAFF.

The chain carries TRBV30 and TRBJ2-6; no reliable D call. The length of the CDR3 is 14 residues. The V end lost 3 bases, the J end lost 1 base, and 7 bases lay between the germline ends. The germline CDR1 and CDR2 sequences are GTSNPN and SVGIG (reference sequence). Written as DNA, the CDR3 is TGTGCCTGGAGGCCTAAGTCTGGGGCCAACGTCCTGACTTTC. It is translated as CAWRPKSGANVLTF.

The V and J genes are TRBV7-3 and TRBJ2-3; 9 bases line up with TRBD2. Germline values: CDR1 SGHTA, CDR2 FQGTGA. With 2 bases clipped from V and 6 bases from J, the junction kept 24 bases outside the gene matches. This CDR3 comprises 21 residues. CDR3 in amino acids: CASSLFGSGWGREGEKDTQYF. The CDR3, as DNA: TGTGCCAGCAGCTTATTCGGTTCGGGATGGGGGCGGGAGGGCGAGAAGGATACGCAGTATTTT.

The chain is built from TRBV12-3 or TRBV12-4 and TRBJ1-1; a possible D gene is TRBD1 (6 bases). This CDR3 region has 13 residues. V lost 6 bases to trimming and J lost 10 bases, with 18 bases between them. The CDR3 nucleotides read TGTGCCAGCAGCCCCCCAGGGGTACCAGGAGCTTTCTTT. Amino acids: CASSPPGVPGAFF.

The chain combines TRBV25-1 with TRBJ1-1; 9 nucleotides align to TRBD1. The V gene's germline CDR1 is MGHDK and CDR2 SYGVNS. The CDR3 spans 16 residues. V shed 4 bases and J 5 bases; nucleotides not matched to a gene: 11. The CDR3 region is CASSAPLGQGKTEAFF. The CDR3 nucleotides read TGTGCCAGCAGTGCTCCCCTGGGACAGGGAAAGACTGAAGCTTTCTTT. Full variable domain (rest looked up from reference TRBV25-1 and TRBJ1-1): EADIYQTPRYLVIGTGKKITLECSQTMGHDKMYWYQQDPGMELHLIHYSYGVNSTEKGDLSSESTVSRIRTEHFPLTLESARPSHTSQYLCASSAPLGQGKTEAFFGQGTRLTVV.

The chain joins TRBV5-4 to TRBJ1-4, with 10 bases aligning to TRBD1. The germline V gene has CDR1 SGHNT and CDR2 YYREEE (reference sequence). The V gene end was trimmed by 3 bases and the J gene end by 3 bases; junction bases not matched to a gene: 5. This CDR3 has 16 amino acids. CDR3 in DNA: TGTGCCAGCAGCTCGGACAGGGGGACAGCTAATGAAAAACTGTTTTTT. Amino acids: CASSSDRGTANEKLFF.

The chain employs TRBV5-1 and TRBJ1-6; no definite D call. From germline, CDR1 is SGHRS and CDR2 YFSETQ. The CDR3 covers 14 residues. Deletions cut 1 base from V and 10 bases from J, with 12 bases between. The CDR3 loop is CASSLSQVGSPLHF. CDR3 sequence (DNA): TGCGCCAGCAGCTTGAGTCAGGTGGGCTCACCCCTCCACTTT.

The V and J genes are TRBV5-1 and TRBJ1-2; no firm D call. The CDR3 covers 15 residues. V lost 0 bases and J 1 base, leaving 10 bases between the germline ends. CDR1 SGHRS and CDR2 YFSETQ come from the germline V gene. CDR3 DNA: TGCGCCAGCAGCTTGGTTAGGTCAGGTAACTATGGCTACACCTTC. Translating it yields CASSLVRSGNYGYTF.

The chain has TRBV11-2 and TRBJ2-7; perhaps TRBD1 as D (6 bases). From germline, CDR1 is SGHAT and CDR2 FQNNGV. This CDR3 has 14 amino acids. Trimming stripped 4 bases from V and 0 bases from J, with 10 bases between. Here the CDR3 DNA reads TGTGCCAGCAGCTACAGGGTAGGCTCCTACGAGCAGTACTTC. Translated: CASSYRVGSYEQYF. The full variable domain, rest sourced from reference TRBV11-2 and TRBJ2-7, is EAGVAQSPRYKIIEKRQSVAFWCNPISGHATLYWYQQILGQGPKLLIQFQNNGVVDDSQLPKDRFSAERLKGVDSTLKIQPAKLEDSAVYLCASSYRVGSYEQYFGPGTRLTVT.

The chain links TRBV7-9 to TRBJ1-2; 12 bases map to TRBD1. Germline loops: CDR1 SEHNR, CDR2 FQNEAQ (reference sequence). The CDR3 consists of 15 residues. V was clipped by 1 base and J by 8 bases; unmatched bases: 5. CDR3 DNA: TGTGCCAGCAGCTTAGATTCCGGGACAGGGGGCGGCTACACCTTC. Translated: CASSLDSGTGGGYTF.

The CDR3 here is CASRQTTGEKDYTF. The CDR3 DNA is TGTGCCAGCAGGCAAACCACAGGGGAGAAGGACTACACCTTC. The chain uses TRBV3-1 (or the pseudogene TRBV3-2) and TRBJ1-2, with TRBD1 identical over 7 bases. Losses at the gene ends were 6 bases for V and 10 bases for J; bases not matched to a gene: 14. CDR1 LGHDT and CDR2 YNNKEL come from the germline V gene (reference sequence). There are 14 residues in the CDR3.

Turning to this clone: Its ends do not fully match the called genes, so a read error is possible. The chain combines TRBV14 with TRBJ2-7, with 9 nucleotides matching TRBD1. The germline gives CDR1 SGHDN, CDR2 FVKESK. This CDR3 is 13 amino acids long. CDR3: CASSKDRGYEQYF. The CDR3 bases are TGTGCCAGCAGCAAAGACAGGGGGTACGAGCAGTACTTC.

In its sample, this clone was seen a few times. V usage is TRBV28 and J usage is TRBJ2-7; TRBD2 agrees at 8 bases. This CDR3 has 13 amino acids. In germline, CDR1 is MDHEN, CDR2 SYDVKM. Germline trimming cut 6 bases from V and 4 bases from J; bases unmatched to any gene: 5. The CDR3 DNA reads as TGTGCCAGCAGAACGGGACTAGATTACGAGCAGTACTTC. Translated: CASRTGLDYEQYF. Full variable domain (rest looked up from reference TRBV28 and TRBJ2-7): DVKVTQSSRYLVKRTGEKVFLECVQDMDHENMFWYRQDPGLGLRLIYFSYDVKMKEKGDIPEGYSVSREKKERFSLILESASTNQTSMYLCASRTGLDYEQYFGPGTRLTVT.